The 7 T cell receptor beta chains in this list originate from one sample, sequenced in a study of neurological immune-mediated disorders. Time point indicated: technical triplicate 3. From the 5' RACE reads, TCRdb called clonotypes with MiXCR, one entry per CDR3 protein. The repertoire holds about 31,000 distinct CDR3 sequences, with roughly 16% as singletons. Sequenced sample: CD4+ T cells from blood. The source of these receptors is a female donor with HTLV-1-associated myelopathy (HAM/TSP).

The table lists this clonotype with many counts. This chain connects TRBV7-8 to TRBJ1-5; D not certain. The CDR3 is 16 amino acids. V was trimmed by 1 base and J by 0 bases, leaving 10 bases between them. The germline V gene has CDR1 SGHVS and CDR2 FQNEAQ. This CDR3 reads CASSLDGRVSNQPQHF. The CDR3 DNA is TGTGCCAGCAGCTTAGATGGGAGAGTTAGCAATCAGCCCCAGCATTTT.

This clonotype appeared many times. This chain joins TRBV7-2 and TRBJ1-2, with 11 bases matching TRBD1. The CDR3 sequence is 15 residues long. CDR1 and CDR2 (germline): SGHTA, FQGNSA. Unmatched junction bases numbered 1, after V lost 1 base and J lost 3 bases. The CDR3 region has the DNA TGTGCCAGCAGCTTAGGGACAGGGGGCTACTATGGCTACACCTTC. This gives the protein CASSLGTGGYYGYTF.

This clonotype has ten or more counts. The DNA of the CDR3 is TGCAGTGCTAGAGATAATCGCAAGGCTGGAAACACCATATATTTT. This sequence encodes CSARDNRKAGNTIYF. V and J are TRBV20-1 and TRBJ1-3; no reliable D call. V lost 0 bases and J 2 bases, leaving 11 bases between the germline ends. CDR3 length: 15 amino acids. Germline CDR1 DFQATT, CDR2 SNEGSKA (reference sequence).

The rearrangement joins TRBV20-1 to TRBJ1-1, with D perhaps matching TRBD1 (5 bases). Looked up from germline, CDR1 is DFQATT and CDR2 is SNEGSKA (reference sequence). The CDR3 spans 14 residues. The ends were cut back, 3 bases at V and 5 bases at J, with 16 bases in the middle. CDR3 protein: CSASGSGGRTEAFF. The CDR3, as DNA: TGCAGTGCTAGTGGGTCCGGGGGTCGGACTGAAGCTTTCTTT.

Within the sample, this clonotype is medium-sized. The chain couples TRBV5-1 to TRBJ2-1; TRBD2 matches at 9 bases. Germline V gene data show CDR1 as SGHRS and CDR2 as YFSETQ. This CDR3 is 14 amino acids long. With V trimmed by 4 bases and J by 7 bases, 6 bases remained unmatched. As DNA, the CDR3 is TGCGCCAGCAGCCCCCGACTAGCGGAGAATGAGCAGTTCTTC. Translated: CASSPRLAENEQFF.

This clonotype has ten or more counts. The J gene is TRBJ1-1, the V gene TRBV20-1, with TRBD1 matching 9 bases. This CDR3 is built from 14 residues. The germline CDR1 and CDR2 sequences are DFQATT and SNEGSKA (reference sequence). With 1 base clipped from V and 4 bases from J, the junction kept 4 bases outside the gene matches. The chain's CDR3 is CSARAGQGLTEAFF. The CDR3 DNA is TGCAGTGCTAGAGCGGGACAGGGACTCACTGAAGCTTTCTTT.

The chain has TRBV29-1 and TRBJ2-7; the D is unclear. This CDR3 has 14 residues. The germline V and J ends were trimmed by 7 bases and 2 bases, with 18 bases remaining between them. The V gene's germline CDR1 is SQVTM and CDR2 ANQGSEA. The CDR3 reads CSASPGAYPYEQYF. The CDR3 DNA follows: TGCAGCGCTAGTCCCGGAGCATACCCCTACGAGCAGTACTTC.